This TCR beta chain appears in the sequencing data of a study of T cells in Graves' hyperthyroidism and ophthalmopathy. Study-level results: Ophthalmopathy could be told apart from stable hyperthyroidism with a 13 V-J model.

A remark on this clonotype: Its antigen is still unknown. This could be a read error, since a much larger clone is one nucleotide away.

CDR3 size: 15 residues. Looked up from germline, CDR1 is SNHLY and CDR2 is FYNNEI. J lost 2 bases, V lost 6 bases, and 7 bases had no gene match. The TCR beta CDR3 regions underwent amplification using RNA transcripts as the source. Using the HTBI primer set, a first-round RT-PCR was run on the TCR CDR3. Each CDR3 protein gets one entry after TCRdb re-called the multiplex PCR reads with MiXCR. This sample carries 350,000 to 450,000 distinct CDR3 sequences, roughly an eighth of them seen once, and the ten largest clones take approximately 27%. This sequence was found in a man aged 50 or older with Graves' ophthalmopathy. What was sequenced was blood. The chain recombines TRBV2 with TRBJ2-3; 8 bases fit TRBD1. DNA for the CDR3: TGTGCCAGCAGACGGAACAGGGGGGCCACAGATACGCAGTATTTT. It codes for CASRRNRGATDTQYF.